Each of the 11 T cell receptor beta chains below was sequenced from the same sample in a study of vaccination and CD4 T cells after COVID-19. Scientists ran DNA taken from cultured CD4+ T cells through the Oncomine TCR Beta short-read assay for sequencing. Each CDR3 protein gets one entry after TCRdb re-called the PCR reads with MiXCR. The sample consists of roughly 9,000 distinct CDR3 sequences, roughly 61% of them appearing once. For these receptors, no antigen is known. As for treatment: roughly ten-day PBMC culture with coronavirus spike peptide pools or control peptides (ViraFEST assay). Sequencing was carried out using CD4+ T cells from blood, cultured in vitro. The receptors stem from a human donor who had recovered from COVID-19.

This chain uses TRBV20-1 with TRBJ1-6; the match to TRBD1 covers 8 bases. Germline V CDR1 and CDR2: DFQATT, SNEGSKA (reference sequence). The ends lost 1 base at V and 7 bases at J; junction bases unmatched: 6. The CDR3 is made up of 15 amino acids. CDR3 in amino acids: CSARAPGQGNSPLHF. CDR3 coding DNA: TGCAGTGCTAGAGCCCCTGGACAGGGAAATTCACCCCTCCACTTT.

V is TRBV7-2 and J is TRBJ1-2; 7 nucleotides match TRBD1. This CDR3 spans 14 amino acids. The V segment lost 0 bases and the J segment 4 bases; nucleotides outside the gene matches: 2. Germline V gene data show CDR1 as SGHTA and CDR2 as FQGNSA. The CDR3 protein is CASSLAAGGYGYTF. In nucleotides, the CDR3 is TGTGCCAGCAGCTTAGCAGCAGGGGGCTATGGCTACACCTTC.

This rearrangement joins TRBV2 to TRBJ1-2; 12 bases agree with TRBD1. From germline, CDR1 is SNHLY and CDR2 FYNNEI. This CDR3 has 14 residues. After removal of 6 bases from V and 3 bases from J, the junction contained 2 bases not matched to a gene. CDR3 nucleotides: TGTGCCAGCAGGGGGACAGGGGGCGACTATGGCTACACCTTC. The encoded protein is CASRGTGGDYGYTF.

This chain links TRBV28 with TRBJ2-7, with TRBD2 matching over 14 bases. Germline lookup yields CDR1 MDHEN and CDR2 SYDVKM. The CDR3 sequence is 13 residues long. J lost 5 bases, V lost 10 bases, and 4 bases had no gene match. CDR3 bases: TGTGCCATCGAGGGACTAGCGGGAGACGAGCAGTACTTC. Translated, it gives CAIEGLAGDEQYF.

The V and J genes are TRBV6-1 and TRBJ2-1; D possibly corresponds to TRBD2 (5 bases). The V end lost 0 bases, the J end lost 6 bases, and 15 bases lay between the germline ends. In germline, CDR1 is MNHNS, CDR2 SASEGT. The CDR3 length is 16 residues. For the CDR3, the DNA is TGTGCCAGCAGTGAAGCAGACGGAGTTGGAGGCAATGAGCAGTTCTTC. The encoded protein is CASSEADGVGGNEQFF.

The rearrangement links TRBV20-1 to TRBJ2-5; the match to TRBD2 covers 7 bases. The J segment lost 4 bases and the V segment lost 3 bases, leaving 20 bases of the junction unmatched. The CDR3 is 18 amino acids. In germline, CDR1 is DFQATT, CDR2 SNEGSKA (reference sequence). The CDR3 DNA sequence: TGCAGTGCTAGTTCCCCTTTCCGGGCTCTGGGCGGGGGAGAGACCCAGTACTTC. This gives the protein CSASSPFRALGGGETQYF.

This clonotype occurred a few times. V is TRBV6-5 and J is TRBJ1-1, with D hard to call. The germline CDR1 and CDR2 sequences are MNHEY and SVGAGI. The germline V and J ends were trimmed by 2 bases and 8 bases, with 6 bases remaining between them. This CDR3 has 11 amino acids. CDR3 in DNA: TGTGCCAGCAGTTACCGAGGGGAAGCTTTCTTT. It specifies CASSYRGEAFF.

This clonotype showed up just a few times. The rearrangement joins TRBV6-2 or TRBV6-3 to TRBJ1-6; D might be TRBD1 (5 bases). V was clipped by 5 bases and J by 6 bases, with 14 bases between them. Germline V gene data show CDR1 as MNHEY and CDR2 as SVGEGT. The CDR3 consists of 15 residues. CDR3 in amino acids: CASSDPGRGNSPLHF. CDR3 in DNA: TGTGCCAGCAGTGACCCGGGACGGGGTAATTCACCCCTCCACTTT.

This clonotype was counted between two and nine times. J is TRBJ2-7 and V is TRBV7-2; TRBD2 is a possible D gene (5 bases). CDR3 length: 14 amino acids. V was trimmed by 4 bases and J by 3 bases, leaving 13 bases between them. Germline-derived CDR1 and CDR2 are SGHTA and FQGNSA. CDR3 in amino acids: CASSYLARDYEQYF. The CDR3 DNA reads as TGTGCCAGCAGCTATCTAGCTCGTGACTACGAGCAGTACTTC.

In its sample, this clonotype was seen a few times. The CDR3 here is CSAERGFGYTF. The CDR3 DNA reads TGCAGTGCCGAGAGAGGGTTTGGCTACACCTTC. The chain employs TRBV20-1 and TRBJ1-2; D ambiguous. CDR3 length equals 11 residues. Trimming took 6 bases from V and 7 from J, leaving 12 bases between them. Germline CDR1 reads DFQATT; CDR2 reads SNEGSKA (reference sequence).

Comments on this clonotype: The junction and the germline gene differ at one end; a read error may be behind it. The chain joins TRBV7-3 to TRBJ2-7; TRBD2 might be the D (5 bases). CDR1 and CDR2 from the germline V gene are SGHTA and FQGTGA. This CDR3 has 15 residues. The CDR3 DNA follows: TGCGCCAGCAGCCATGGGTCGCGGGCTACCTACGAGCAGTACTTC. This codes for CASSHGSRATYEQYF.